Listed here are 4 T cell receptor beta chains from one sample, sequenced in a study of T-cell reconstitution after alpha-beta-depleted transplantation in children. Unique molecular identifiers tagged the TCRbeta library. TCRdb re-called the PCR reads through MiXCR, storing one row per CDR3 protein. The sample holds around 960,000 distinct CDR3 sequences, around 30% seen once. The sequenced sample was PBMCs, mostly from graft donor cells, obtained 360 days after TCRalphabeta/CD19-depleted stem cell transplant. Receptors originate from a boy in the first two years of life who had a stem cell transplant for SCID, so the T cells may come from the graft donor.

The gene calls are TRBV12-3 or TRBV12-4 and TRBJ1-5; no clear D gene. V was shortened by 1 base and J by 9 bases, with 13 bases between the two germline ends. The CDR3 covers 14 residues. CDR3 DNA: TGTGCCAGCAGTTTAGATGCGGCCAGCCGGCCCCAGCATTTT. The encoded protein is CASSLDAASRPQHF.

This clonotype was detected only a few times. V is TRBV20-1 and J is TRBJ1-6, with D possibly being TRBD1 (5 bases). CDR3 length equals 14 residues. Trimming stripped 2 bases from V and 5 bases from J, with 10 bases between. Germline V gene sequence: CDR1 DFQATT, CDR2 SNEGSKA (reference sequence). DNA of the CDR3: TGCAGTGCTAGATCCAGGGCCGATAATTCACCCCTCCACTTT. Translated, it gives CSARSRADNSPLHF.

The V and J genes are TRBV5-5 and TRBJ2-3; D might be TRBD1 (6 bases). This CDR3 region has 16 residues. Germline assignment: CDR1 SGHKS and CDR2 YYEKEE (reference sequence). V shed 2 bases and J shed 2 bases, with 15 bases lying between them. In nucleotides, the CDR3 is TGTGCCAGCAGCTTTCTCCCGGACAGACCCACAGATACGCAGTATTTT. It codes for CASSFLPDRPTDTQYF. Supplemented by reference TRBV5-5 and TRBJ2-3, the full variable domain reads DAGVTQSPTHLIKTRGQQVTLRCSPISGHKSVSWYQQVLGQGPQFIFQYYEKEERGRGNFPDRFSARQFPNYSSELNVNALLLGDSALYLCASSFLPDRPTDTQYFGPGTRLTVL.

The count of this clonotype is one. V is TRBV7-9 and J is TRBJ2-5; 8 bases match TRBD2. V gave up 5 bases and J gave up 0 bases; unmatched junction bases: 8. The CDR3 runs to 16 residues. Germline-derived CDR1 and CDR2 are SEHNR and FQNEAQ (reference sequence). This CDR3 reads CASSRRGGGYQETQYF. In nucleotides, the CDR3 is TGTGCCAGCAGCCGCCGGGGCGGGGGGTACCAAGAGACCCAGTACTTC.